This is a list of T cell receptor beta chains from one sample in a study of Graves' ophthalmopathy and Graves' hyperthyroidism. MiXCR, run by TCRdb on the multiplex PCR reads, gives a single entry per CDR3 protein. Of about 500,000 distinct CDR3 sequences in the sample, approximately 37% are singletons; the top ten hold about 4.2%. The sample consisted of peripheral blood or thyroid tissue (not recorded which). Receptors were obtained from an adult man with Graves' hyperthyroidism. CDR3s include the opening cysteine and the closing phenylalanine or tryptophan. D genes are given only for firm matches. Size is omitted from some rows. Given values are once, few, many or a class for expanded clones.

J | D | V | size | CDR3 | DNA
TRBJ1-5 | TRBD1 | TRBV12-3/TRBV12-4 | many | CASATGGLAVNQPQHF | TGTGCCAGCGCCACAGGGGGACTCGCCGTGAATCAGCCCCAGCATTTT
TRBJ2-7 | TRBD1 | TRBV24-1 | NA | CATSDFSRTGAYEQYF | TGTGCCACCAGTGATTTCTCGCGGACAGGGGCCTACGAGCAGTACTTC
TRBJ1-6 | NA | TRBV20-1 | NA | CSARNAANGEGSPLHF | TGCAGTGCTAGGAACGCGGCAAACGGGGAGGGTTCACCCCTCCACTTT
TRBJ2-7 | TRBD1 | TRBV10-2 | many | CTSSETDRVARYEQYF | TGCACCAGCAGTGAAACGGACAGGGTAGCCCGTTACGAGCAGTACTTC
TRBJ2-6 | NA | TRBV9 | NA | CASSVETSRSGANVLTF | TGTGCCAGCAGCGTAGAGACCAGCAGATCTGGGGCCAACGTCCTGACTTTC
TRBJ1-4 | TRBD1 | TRBV25-1 | NA | CASSDLRQGGKLNEKLFF | TGTGCCAGCAGTGACCTGAGACAGGGTGGGAAACTGAATGAAAAACTGTTTTTT
TRBJ2-7 | TRBD1 | TRBV7-9 | once | CASSSSIRDRGTDTQYF | TGTGCCAGCAGCTCCAGCATCCGGGACAGAGGCACAGATACGCAGTACTTC
TRBJ1-6 | NA | TRBV10-3 | NA | CVISGRGTSPLHF | TGCGTCATCAGTGGTAGGGGAACTTCACCCCTCCACTTT
TRBJ2-7 | NA | TRBV20-1 | many | CSASGPYEQYF | TGCAGTGCTAGTGGTCCCTACGAGCAGTACTTC
TRBJ1-1 | NA | TRBV5-1 | NA | CAGSLGPGTEAFF | TGCGCCGGCAGCTTGGGTCCCGGGACTGAAGCTTTCTTT
TRBJ1-6 | NA | TRBV6-5 | many | CASRDRGGSGYSPLHF | TGTGCCAGCAGAGACCGGGGCGGGTCGGGGTATTCACCCCTCCACTTT
TRBJ2-2 | NA | TRBV13 | NA | CASRGAPNTGELFF | TGTGCCAGCAGGGGGGCGCCGAACACCGGGGAGCTGTTTTTT
TRBJ1-5 | NA | TRBV19 | many | CASSILEVNQPQHF | TGTGCCAGTAGTATACTTGAGGTAAATCAGCCCCAGCATTTT
TRBJ2-2 | NA | TRBV9 | many | CASSVVGDTGELFF | TGTGCCAGCAGCGTAGTAGGGGATACCGGGGAGCTGTTTTTT
TRBJ1-5 | NA | TRBV7-8 | many | CASSLVSNQPQHF | TGTGCCAGCAGCTTAGTTAGCAATCAGCCCCAGCATTTT
TRBJ2-7 | TRBD1 | TRBV5-5 | many | CASSSTGSEQYF | TGTGCCAGCAGCTCGACAGGGTCCGAGCAGTACTTC
TRBJ2-7 | NA | TRBV7-6 | NA | CASSLAPLGSTYEQYF | TGTGCCAGCAGCTTAGCTCCCCTCGGGTCTACCTACGAGCAGTACTTC
TRBJ1-1 | NA | TRBV7-3 | NA | CASSNTTGTF | TGTGCCAGCAGCAATACTACCGGGACTTTT
TRBJ1-2 | TRBD1 | TRBV12-3/TRBV12-4 | NA | CASSLLGTVYGYTF | TGTGCCAGCAGTTTACTTGGGACAGTCTATGGCTACACCTTC
TRBJ1-1 | NA | TRBV2 | many | CASGAVIEAFF | TGTGCCAGCGGAGCCGTAATTGAAGCTTTCTTT
TRBJ1-1 | NA | TRBV10-2 | few | CASSESTRNTEAFF | TGCGCCAGCAGTGAGTCGACGCGGAACACTGAAGCTTTCTTT
TRBJ2-5 | TRBD2 | TRBV7-8 | many | CASSLVDSGKGETQYF | TGTGCCAGCAGCTTAGTAGATAGCGGGAAGGGGGAGACCCAGTACTTC
TRBJ1-1 | NA | TRBV29-1 | NA | CSVGPGTVLNTEAFF | TGCAGCGTAGGTCCCGGGACGGTGTTGAACACTGAAGCTTTCTTT
TRBJ2-7 | NA | TRBV12-3/TRBV12-4 | many | CASSLTPYEQYF | TGTGCCAGCAGTTTAACCCCATACGAGCAGTACTTC
TRBJ2-6 | NA | TRBV7-2 | NA | CASSLGAGVWSGANVLTF | TGTGCCAGCAGCTTAGGGGCAGGGGTGTGGTCTGGGGCCAACGTCCTGACTTTC
TRBJ1-2 | NA | TRBV20-1 | many | CSALTGLYGYTF | TGCAGTGCCTTGACAGGTCTTTATGGCTACACCTTC
TRBJ2-5 | TRBD1 | TRBV7-6 | once | CASSPTRGQETQYF | TGTGCTAGCAGCCCGACCAGGGGGCAGGAGACCCAGTACTTC
TRBJ2-7 | NA | TRBV6-5 | NA | CASSNPEPGQYDSEQYF | TGTGCCAGCAGTAACCCCGAACCGGGACAATACGACTCCGAGCAGTACTTC
TRBJ2-7 | NA | TRBV5-4 | NA | CASRTQPWGGGGEQYF | TGTGCCAGCAGGACACAACCGTGGGGAGGGGGGGGCGAGCAGTACTTC
TRBJ1-5 | NA | TRBV12-3/TRBV12-4 | many | CASKILGQGNQPQHF | TGTGCCAGCAAGATCCTGGGGCAGGGGAATCAGCCCCAGCATTTT
TRBJ2-7 | NA | TRBV3-1 | NA | CASSRTSSQGFNYEQYF | TGTGCCAGCAGCAGAACGAGTTCTCAGGGGTTCAACTACGAGCAGTACTTC
TRBJ1-5 | NA | TRBV12-3/TRBV12-4 | many | CASSLGPLQPQHF | TGTGCCAGCAGTTTGGGCCCATTACAGCCCCAGCATTTT
TRBJ2-7 | TRBD1 | TRBV15 | NA | CATSRGGTGHYEQYF | TGTGCCACCAGCAGAGGGGGGACAGGCCACTACGAGCAGTACTTC
TRBJ1-4 | NA | TRBV2 | NA | CASSLPTGAGGEKLFF | TGTGCCAGCAGCTTACCGACGGGGGCCGGTGGTGAAAAACTGTTTTTT
TRBJ1-6 | NA | TRBV6-5 | few | CAIMDSSYNSPLHF | TGTGCCATTATGGATAGCTCCTATAATTCACCCCTCCACTTT
TRBJ1-1 | NA | TRBV7-9 | many | CAGLKGASPNTEAFF | TGTGCCGGCTTAAAGGGTGCGAGCCCCAACACTGAAGCTTTCTTT
TRBJ1-5 | NA | TRBV4-2 | NA | CASSQRQGHQPQHF | TGTGCCAGCAGCCAAAGGCAGGGACATCAGCCCCAGCATTTT
TRBJ1-1 | NA | TRBV7-8 | many | CASSLFQYTEAFF | TGTGCCAGCAGCTTATTTCAGTACACTGAAGCTTTCTTT
TRBJ1-2 | TRBD1 | TRBV19 | many | CASGLGQGSLGYTF | TGTGCCAGCGGCCTGGGACAGGGAAGTTTGGGCTACACCTTC
TRBJ1-5 | TRBD1 | TRBV12-3/TRBV12-4 | NA | CASSFVSGGQETQHF | TGTGCCAGCAGTTTCGTCTCAGGGGGCCAAGAGACCCAGCATTTT
TRBJ2-7 | TRBD1 | TRBV2 | NA | CASCTGGLEQYF | TGTGCCAGCTGTACAGGGGGCCTTGAGCAGTACTTC
TRBJ1-5 | NA | TRBV20-1 | NA | CSARVNQPQHF | TGCAGTGCTAGAGTCAATCAGCCCCAGCATTTT
TRBJ1-4 | TRBD1 | TRBV25-1 | NA | CASSPRQGATNEKLFF | TGTGCCAGCAGTCCCCGACAGGGAGCAACTAATGAAAAACTGTTTTTT
TRBJ2-5 | NA | TRBV6-5 | many | CASSPRGVGETQYF | TGTGCCAGCAGCCCCCGCGGGGTCGGAGAGACCCAGTACTTC